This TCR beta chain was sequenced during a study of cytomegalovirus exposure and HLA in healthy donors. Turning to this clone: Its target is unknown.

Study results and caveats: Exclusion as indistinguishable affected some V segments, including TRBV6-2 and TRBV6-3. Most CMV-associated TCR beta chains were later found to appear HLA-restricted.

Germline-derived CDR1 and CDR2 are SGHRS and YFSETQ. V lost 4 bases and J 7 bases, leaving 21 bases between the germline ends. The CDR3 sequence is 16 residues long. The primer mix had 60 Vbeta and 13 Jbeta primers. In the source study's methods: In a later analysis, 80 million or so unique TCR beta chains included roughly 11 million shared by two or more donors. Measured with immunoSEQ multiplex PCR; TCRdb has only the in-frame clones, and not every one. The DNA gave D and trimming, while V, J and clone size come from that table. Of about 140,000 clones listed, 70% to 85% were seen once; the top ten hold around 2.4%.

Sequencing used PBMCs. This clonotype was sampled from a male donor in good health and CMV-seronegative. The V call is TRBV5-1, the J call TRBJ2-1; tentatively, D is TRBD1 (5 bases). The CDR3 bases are TGCGCCAGCAGCCAAGGTGAATCGACAGTAACAAATGAGCAGTTCTTC. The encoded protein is CASSQGESTVTNEQFF.